This T cell receptor (beta chain) is drawn from a study of shared clonotypes between healthy human individuals. Whole-study context: Donors had three CD4 naive, three CD4 memory, two CD8 naive and one CD8 memory plate apiece. General study findings and limits: Across four donors, naive CD4 shared around 5.3%, naive CD8 under 4%, memory CD4 roughly 2.1%, memory CD8 more than 0.35%.

This CDR3 comprises 18 residues. The V and J ends lost 7 bases and 5 bases, in that order; junction bases with no gene match: 12. Germline V CDR1 and CDR2: MGHRA, YSYEKL. Worth noting for this clone: Its antigen is still unknown.

CD8 cells classed as naive were CD45RO-negative and positively selected for CCR7, excluding terminally differentiated effector memory CD45RA+ cells. Execution of the assay was at deep level. Generated by immunoSEQ multiplex PCR, the TCRdb table keeps only in-frame clones and is missing some. The profile shows roughly 2,000,000 clones, around 96% of them singletons. The chain links TRBV4-1 to TRBJ2-2, with TRBD2 matching 14 bases. This clonotype was obtained from a man aged 18-30 years in good health. The material sequenced was naive CD8+ T cells sorted from blood. The CDR3 region is CASTGQGLAGVETGELFF. CDR3 coding DNA: TGCGCCAGCACCGGACAGGGACTAGCGGGGGTGGAGACCGGGGAGCTGTTTTTT.